The 16 T cell receptor beta chains listed next were all sequenced from one sample in a study of human T cells and chemical hapten exposure. Time point reported: patch test 1, 2 weeks after DPC sensitization. The treatment was: therapeutic diphenylcyclopropenone sensitization with weekly scalp DPC. TCRdb passed the RACE reads through MiXCR, listing each CDR3 protein once. This table holds a few hundred thousand distinct CDR3 sequences, roughly 4.8% found once. Sequencing was performed on whole blood, taken in connection with sensitization to the hapten diphenylcyclopropenone (DPC). The receptors originated from a woman in her 50s with alopecia areata. Some clones in this sample may be carry-over from other donors' samples.

The chain uses TRBV29-1 and TRBJ2-7; possible D gene TRBD1, 6 bases. V lost 4 bases and J 4 bases, leaving 23 bases between the germline ends. Germline lookup yields CDR1 SQVTM and CDR2 ANQGSEA. The CDR3 spans 16 residues. The CDR3 DNA reads as TGCAGCGTTGGGGGAACCACAGGGATTGCAGGGTACGAGCAGTACTTC. It is translated as CSVGGTTGIAGYEQYF.

This clonotype was detected many times. The gene calls are TRBV12-5 and TRBJ1-3, with no clear D. Germline lookup yields CDR1 LGHNT and CDR2 FRNRAP. Deletions cut 10 bases from V and 0 bases from J, with 4 bases between. CDR3 length: 11 amino acids. The CDR3 nucleotides are TGTGCTACCGGCTCTGGAAACACCATATATTTT. Its translation is CATGSGNTIYF. Looking up the rest from reference TRBV12-5 and TRBJ1-3 gives the full variable domain: DARVTQTPRHKVTEMGQEVTMRCQPILGHNTVFWYRQTMMQGLELLAYFRNRAPLDDSGMPKDRFSAEMPDATLATLKIQPSEPRDSAVYFCATGSGNTIYFGEGSWLTVV.

This clonotype was found many times. The chain recombines TRBV12-5 with TRBJ2-5; TRBD1 agrees at 9 bases. From germline, CDR1 is LGHNT and CDR2 FRNRAP. The CDR3 is made up of 18 amino acids. Trimming at V came to 5 bases and at J to 3 bases, leaving 16 bases not matched to a gene. CDR3 bases: TGTGCTAGTGGTCGACCCATTGGGACAGGGTACGCCGAAGAGACCCAGTACTTC. Translation: CASGRPIGTGYAEETQYF.

This clonotype was found a few times. The rearrangement uses TRBV20-1 and TRBJ1-3, with D uncertain. CDR1 and CDR2 from the germline V gene are DFQATT and SNEGSKA (reference sequence). This CDR3 is 15 amino acids long. The V and J ends lost 6 bases and 0 bases respectively, with 15 bases between them. CDR3 loop: CSAPGRGVSGNTIYF. CDR3 in DNA: TGCAGTGCGCCTGGACGGGGAGTCTCTGGAAACACCATATATTTT.

This clonotype was seen many times. The J gene is TRBJ2-5, the V gene TRBV2; maybe TRBD1 (6 bases). Germline CDR1 and CDR2: SNHLY and FYNNEI. The CDR3 is 13 residues long. V lost 6 bases and J lost 5, with 13 bases in between. CDR3 DNA sequence: TGTGCCAGCAGGGCAGGGGTTGGTGAGACCCAGTACTTC. Encoded protein: CASRAGVGETQYF.

The chain joins TRBV4-1 to TRBJ2-7; D may be TRBD1 or TRBD2 (6 bases each). The CDR3 covers 15 residues. The germline V and J ends were trimmed by 1 base and 5 bases, with 15 bases remaining between them. The germline V gene encodes CDR1 MGHRA and CDR2 YSYEKL. CDR3 region: CASSQVGAGTDEQYF. Written as DNA, the CDR3 is TGCGCCAGCAGCCAAGTGGGGGCGGGGACCGACGAGCAGTACTTC.

There are many counts of this clonotype. The chain combines TRBV5-1 with TRBJ2-3; no clear D gene. CDR3 size: 15 residues. Germline V gene sequence: CDR1 SGHRS, CDR2 YFSETQ. V was shortened by 0 bases and J by 4 bases, with 12 bases between the two germline ends. CDR3 DNA sequence: TGCGCCAGCAGCTTGGGACACCGGAACTCAGATACGCAGTATTTT. Translation gives CASSLGHRNSDTQYF.

The chain joins TRBV4-2 to TRBJ2-5, with 7 nucleotides matching TRBD1. The ends lost 3 bases at V and 0 bases at J; junction bases unmatched: 4. This CDR3 has 15 residues. Per germline, CDR1 LGHNA and CDR2 YNFKEQ. CDR3 sequence reads: CASSQVQGNQETQYF. CDR3 DNA: TGTGCCAGCAGCCAGGTACAGGGGAACCAAGAGACCCAGTACTTC.

This clonotype has a count of ten or more. The chain links TRBV2 to TRBJ1-6; tentatively, D is TRBD1 (5 bases). In germline, CDR1 is SNHLY, CDR2 FYNNEI. The CDR3 length is 15 residues. Trimming pared 0 bases from V and 8 bases from J, leaving 11 bases between. The CDR3: CASSEAGGTYSPLHF. The CDR3 DNA sequence: TGTGCCAGCAGTGAAGCTGGGGGTACCTATTCACCCCTCCACTTT.

This clonotype occurred many times. V gene TRBV10-3 combines with J gene TRBJ2-3; D ambiguous. V lost 0 bases to trimming and J lost 4 bases, with 14 bases between them. CDR1 ENHRY and CDR2 SYGVKD come from the germline V gene. The length of the CDR3 is 16 residues. In DNA form, the CDR3 reads TGTGCCATCAGTGAGTCAAAGGTCAAGACTTCAGATACGCAGTATTTT. This codes for CAISESKVKTSDTQYF.

This clonotype was seen repeatedly, ten times or more. This chain links TRBV10-3 with TRBJ1-3; D ambiguous. The germline V and J ends were trimmed by 10 bases and 2 bases, with 6 bases remaining between them. Germline CDR1 and CDR2: ENHRY and SYGVKD. The CDR3 spans 11 residues. CDR3 sequence: CATRTGNTIYF. CDR3 sequence (DNA): TGTGCCACCCGCACTGGAAACACCATATATTTT.

This clonotype was found many times. The chain recombines TRBV12-3 or TRBV12-4 with TRBJ2-1; TRBD2 is a possible D gene (7 bases). With 7 bases removed from V and 6 bases from J, the gap between germline ends came to 16 bases. The CDR3 has 14 amino acids. CDR3 coding DNA: TGTGCCAGCATCCCTCGGGGGGCGGGCAATGAGCAGTTCTTC. Its protein is CASIPRGAGNEQFF.

Many counts were recorded for this clonotype. This chain joins TRBV5-1 and TRBJ2-7; D may be TRBD1 (5 bases). The CDR3 extends over 12 amino acids. Germline CDR1 reads SGHRS; CDR2 reads YFSETQ. V lost 4 bases to trimming and J lost 4 bases, with 9 bases between them. CDR3 nucleotides: TGCGCCAGCAGCGCAGGGCGGTACGAGCAGTACTTC. Translation gives CASSAGRYEQYF.

This clonotype was counted ten times or more. The chain links TRBV6-2 or TRBV6-3 to TRBJ2-1; 8 positions agree with TRBD1. The J segment lost 2 bases and the V segment lost 7 bases, leaving 4 bases of the junction unmatched. The CDR3 length is 14 residues. CDR1 and CDR2 from the germline V gene are MNHEY and SVGEGT. Here the CDR3 reads CASIDRGPYNEQFF. In DNA, the CDR3 is TGTGCCAGCATCGACAGGGGCCCCTACAATGAGCAGTTCTTC.

This chain links TRBV13 with TRBJ2-2; 9 nucleotides line up with TRBD1. V dropped 4 bases and J dropped 3; count of bases not matched to a gene: 6. CDR1 is PRHDT and CDR2 is FYEKMQ in the germline V gene (reference sequence). The CDR3 is 16 amino acids. The CDR3 loop is CASSSTGGADTGELFF. DNA for the CDR3: TGTGCCAGCAGCTCTACAGGGGGCGCGGACACCGGGGAGCTGTTTTTT. Filled out from reference TRBV13 and TRBJ2-2, the complete variable domain reads AAGVIQSPRHLIKEKRETATLKCYPIPRHDTVYWYQQGPGQDPQFLISFYEKMQSDKGSIPDRFSAQQFSDYHSELNMSSLELGDSALYFCASSSTGGADTGELFFGEGSRLTVL.

The chain has TRBV2 and TRBJ2-2; D remains ambiguous. Germline V lookup: CDR1 SNHLY, CDR2 FYNNEI. The V and J ends lost 0 bases and 5 bases respectively, with 10 bases between them. The CDR3 has 15 amino acids. CDR3 residues: CASSEAGFGTGELFF. CDR3 nucleotide sequence: TGTGCCAGCAGTGAAGCAGGGTTCGGGACCGGGGAGCTGTTTTTT.